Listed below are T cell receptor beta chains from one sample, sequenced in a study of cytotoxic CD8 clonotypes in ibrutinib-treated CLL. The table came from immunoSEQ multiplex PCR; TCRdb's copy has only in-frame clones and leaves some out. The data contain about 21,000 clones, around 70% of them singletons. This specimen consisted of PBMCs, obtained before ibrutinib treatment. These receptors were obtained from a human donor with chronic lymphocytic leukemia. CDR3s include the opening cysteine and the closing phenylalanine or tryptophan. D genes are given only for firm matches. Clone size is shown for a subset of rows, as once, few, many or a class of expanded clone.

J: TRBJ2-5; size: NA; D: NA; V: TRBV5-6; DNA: TGTGCCAGCAGCTTGGTTCAGGGCGGCGGGGCCCAGTACTTC; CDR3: CASSLVQGGGAQYF
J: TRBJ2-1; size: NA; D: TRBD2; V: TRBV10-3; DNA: TGTGCCATCAGTGAGTCGACTAGCGGGAGGGACTACAATGAGCAGTTCTTC; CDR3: CAISESTSGRDYNEQFF
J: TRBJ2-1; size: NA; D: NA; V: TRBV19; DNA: TGTGCCAGTAGTATTTTCTCCGGGACAACCTTGTACAATGAGCAGTTCTTC; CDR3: CASSIFSGTTLYNEQFF
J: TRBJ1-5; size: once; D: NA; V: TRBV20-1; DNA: TGCAGTGCTAGTGGGCAGCCCCAGCATTTT; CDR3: CSASGQPQHF
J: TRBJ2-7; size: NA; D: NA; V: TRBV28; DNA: TGTGCCAGCAGGCAGAGCTCCTACGAGCAGTACTTC; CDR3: CASRQSSYEQYF
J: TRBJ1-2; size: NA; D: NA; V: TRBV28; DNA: TGTGCCAGCAGTTTATGGGGTGAAGCTAACTATGGCTACACCTTC; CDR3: CASSLWGEANYGYTF
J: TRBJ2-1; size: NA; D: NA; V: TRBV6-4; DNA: TGTGCCAGCAGTGACTCCATAGGGGTAGGTGAGCAGTTCTTC; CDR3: CASSDSIGVGEQFF
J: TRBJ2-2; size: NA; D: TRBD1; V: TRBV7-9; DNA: TGTGCCAGCAGGGAGGCGGACAGGGGAGGCGGGGAGCTGTTTTTT; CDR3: CASREADRGGGELFF
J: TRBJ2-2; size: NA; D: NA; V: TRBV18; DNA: TGTGCCAGCTCACCACACGTTAGGGGGAACACCGGGGAGCTGTTTTTT; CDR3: CASSPHVRGNTGELFF
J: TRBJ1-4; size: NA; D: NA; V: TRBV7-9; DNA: TGTGCCAGCAGCTTAGCATCGGGGACTAATGAAAAACTGTTTTTT; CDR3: CASSLASGTNEKLFF
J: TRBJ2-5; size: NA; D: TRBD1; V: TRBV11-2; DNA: TGTGCCAGCAGTTCCGGGACAGAAGAGACCCAGTACTTC; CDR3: CASSSGTEETQYF
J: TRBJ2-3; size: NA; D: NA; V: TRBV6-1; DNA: TGTGCCAGCAGGGCAGACCTAAGCACAGATACGCAGTATTTT; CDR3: CASRADLSTDTQYF
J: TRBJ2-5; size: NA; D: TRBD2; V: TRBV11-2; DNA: TGTGCCAGCAGCCCACCGGGACTAGCGACCCAAGAGACCCAGTACTTC; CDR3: CASSPPGLATQETQYF
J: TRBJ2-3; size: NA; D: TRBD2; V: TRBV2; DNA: TGTGCCAGCAGTGAAGGGGTAGCGGGAGGATCAGATACGCAGTATTTT; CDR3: CASSEGVAGGSDTQYF
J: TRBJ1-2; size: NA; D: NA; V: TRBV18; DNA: TGTGCCAGCTCACCGGGACTTTTTCCCTCTGCATGGGATGGCTACACCTTC; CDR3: CASSPGLFPSAWDGYTF
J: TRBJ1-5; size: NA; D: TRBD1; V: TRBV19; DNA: TGTGCCAGTAGTACGTTACAGGGGTTTGGGAATCAGCCCCAGCATTTT; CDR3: CASSTLQGFGNQPQHF
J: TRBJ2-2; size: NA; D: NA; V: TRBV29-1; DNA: TGCAGCGTTGAAGTAGTCAGCCTGAGCACCGGGGAGCTGTTTTTT; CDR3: CSVEVVSLSTGELFF
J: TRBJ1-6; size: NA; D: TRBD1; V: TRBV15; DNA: TGTGCCACCAGCAGCAACTACAGGGGGAGAGGTTCACCCCTCCACTTT; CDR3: CATSSNYRGRGSPLHF
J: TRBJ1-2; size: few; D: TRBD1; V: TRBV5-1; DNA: TGCGCCAGCAGCACCGATACAGGGGACGGCTACACCTTC; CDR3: CASSTDTGDGYTF
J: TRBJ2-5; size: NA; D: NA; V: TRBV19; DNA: TGTGCCAGTAGTATAGGACAGATCGACCAAGAGACCCAGTACTTC; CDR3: CASSIGQIDQETQYF
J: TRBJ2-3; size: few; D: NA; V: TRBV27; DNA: TGTGCCAGCAGTTTATCGCCCGGCGGGGGAGGGGGTCCAGATACGCAGTATTTT; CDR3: CASSLSPGGGGGPDTQYF
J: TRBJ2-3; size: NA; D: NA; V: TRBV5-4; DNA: TGTGCCAGCAGCTTGGGCGCCAAGACAGGTGGCACAGATACGCAGTATTTT; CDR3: CASSLGAKTGGTDTQYF
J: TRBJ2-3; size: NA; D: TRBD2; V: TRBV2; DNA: TGTGCCAGTCTAGCGGGAGGGCCTTCGGATACGCAGTATTTT; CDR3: CASLAGGPSDTQYF
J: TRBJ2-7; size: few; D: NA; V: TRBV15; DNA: TGTGCCACCAGCAGAGACCTGGACAAGATCTACTCCAGCTCCTACGAGCAGTACTTC; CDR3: CATSRDLDKIYSSSYEQYF
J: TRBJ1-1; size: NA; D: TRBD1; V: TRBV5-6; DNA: TGTGCCAGCAGCATCGACAGGGGAATAGTGAACACTGAAGCTTTCTTT; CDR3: CASSIDRGIVNTEAFF
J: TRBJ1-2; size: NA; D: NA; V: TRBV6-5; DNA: TGTGCCAGCAGTTACGGGGATAGGGATGGCTACACCTTC; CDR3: CASSYGDRDGYTF
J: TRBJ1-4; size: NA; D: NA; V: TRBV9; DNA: TGTGCCAGCAGCGCCGGGACCGAGCATGAAAAACTGTTTTTT; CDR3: CASSAGTEHEKLFF
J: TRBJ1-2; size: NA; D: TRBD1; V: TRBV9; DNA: TGTGCCAGCAGCGTAGAACAGGGGGCCTCGTACACCTTC; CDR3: CASSVEQGASYTF
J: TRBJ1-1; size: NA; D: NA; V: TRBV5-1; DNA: TGCGCCAGCAGCTTGGAGCCGGGAGGGACTGAAGCTTTCTTT; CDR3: CASSLEPGGTEAFF
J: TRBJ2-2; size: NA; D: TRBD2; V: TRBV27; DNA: TGTGCCAGCAGTCCCCTAGCGGGAGCTAATTTTGCCGGGGAGCTGTTTTTT; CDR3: CASSPLAGANFAGELFF
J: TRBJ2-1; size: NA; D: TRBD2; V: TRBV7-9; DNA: TGTGCCAGCAGCTTTAGCGGGAGCTACAATGAGCAGTTCTTC; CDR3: CASSFSGSYNEQFF
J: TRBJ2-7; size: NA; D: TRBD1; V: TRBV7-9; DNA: TGTGCCAGCAGCTTAGCCGTTGACAGGGGCCACGAGCAGTACTTC; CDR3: CASSLAVDRGHEQYF
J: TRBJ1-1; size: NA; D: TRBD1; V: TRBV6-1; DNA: TGTGCCAGCACCCGCAGGGGGCTCACTGAAGCTTTCTTT; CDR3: CASTRRGLTEAFF
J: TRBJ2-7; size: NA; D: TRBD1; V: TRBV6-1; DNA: TGTGCCAGCAGCGCCGGGACAGACAACTACGAGCAGTACTTC; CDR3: CASSAGTDNYEQYF
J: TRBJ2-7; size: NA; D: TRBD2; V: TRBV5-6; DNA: TGTGCCAGCAGCTCAGGACTAGCCTCCGAGCAGTACTTC; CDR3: CASSSGLASEQYF
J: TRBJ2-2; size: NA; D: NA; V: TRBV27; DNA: TGTGCCAGCAGTTTATTAGGAGGGTGGACCGGGGAGCTGTTTTTT; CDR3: CASSLLGGWTGELFF
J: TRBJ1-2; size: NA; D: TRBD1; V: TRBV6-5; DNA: TGTGCCAGCAGTCCGATCAGGGGGCTCGGCTATGGCTACACCTTC; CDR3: CASSPIRGLGYGYTF
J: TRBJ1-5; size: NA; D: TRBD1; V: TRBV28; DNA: TGTGCCAGCAGTCCGGGGACAGGGAGCGTCAATCAGCCCCAGCATTTT; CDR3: CASSPGTGSVNQPQHF
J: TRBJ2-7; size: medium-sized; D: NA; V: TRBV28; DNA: TGTGCCAGCAGTTCCCGGACAAGGGACCCCGAGCAGTACTTC; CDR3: CASSSRTRDPEQYF
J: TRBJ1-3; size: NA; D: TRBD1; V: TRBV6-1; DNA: TGTGCCAGCAGTGCTCCATTGGGGACAGGCCCGAGCTCTGGAAACACCATATATTTT; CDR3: CASSAPLGTGPSSGNTIYF
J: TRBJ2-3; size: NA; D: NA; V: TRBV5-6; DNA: TGTGCCAGCAGCTTTGATTTGACTGCCCACGCTACGCAGTATTTT; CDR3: CASSFDLTAHATQYF
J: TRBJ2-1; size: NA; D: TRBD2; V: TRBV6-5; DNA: TGTGCCAGCAGTTACTCCTCTCCCAGCGGGAACGAGCAGTTCTTC; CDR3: CASSYSSPSGNEQFF
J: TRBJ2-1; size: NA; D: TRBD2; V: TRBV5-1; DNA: TGCGCCAGCAGCACTAGCGGGAGCTCCTACAATGAGCAGTTCTTC; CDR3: CASSTSGSSYNEQFF
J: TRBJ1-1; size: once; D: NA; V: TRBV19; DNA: TGTGCCAGTAGTATAGATCGCCGGCAGGCCACTGAAGCTTTCTTT; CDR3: CASSIDRRQATEAFF
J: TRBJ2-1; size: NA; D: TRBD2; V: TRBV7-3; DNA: TGTGCCAGCAGCTCTAGCGGGAGCGGCGGCAATGAGCAGTTCTTC; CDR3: CASSSSGSGGNEQFF
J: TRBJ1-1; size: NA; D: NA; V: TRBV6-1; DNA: TGTGCCAGCGACATCTCGGGTAACACTGAAGCTTTCTTT; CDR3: CASDISGNTEAFF
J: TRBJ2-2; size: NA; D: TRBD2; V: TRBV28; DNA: TGTGCCAGCAGTACCCCCGGCGGAGTAGCGGGAGTAGACACCGGGGAGCTGTTTTTT; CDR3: CASSTPGGVAGVDTGELFF